This T cell receptor beta chain is drawn from a study of T cell responses to AZD1222 COVID-19 vaccine. Study outcomes and limitations: There were vaccine-associated CD4 TCRs across spike, dominant at 160-218 and 743-854. Among those given AZD1222, only five or six were seropositive at baseline. Donors were chiefly white British, with a greater number of females, and clonal diversity was perhaps underestimated. Repertoire samples came only from after the peak T cell response.

Sequenced by immunoSEQ multiplex PCR; TCRdb stores in-frame clones only, minus some. The sample lists under 150,000 clones, around 88% occurring once. The germline V gene encodes CDR1 MNHEY and CDR2 SMNVEV (reference sequence). The CDR3 runs to 16 residues. V dropped 4 bases and J dropped 0; count of bases not matched to a gene: 6. Concerning this clone itself: No antigen is known for it.

The material was peripheral blood, obtained on day 0 of AZD1222 vaccination. The sequence derives from an adult in good health. The rearrangement joins TRBV27 to TRBJ2-7; 10 positions match TRBD1. The CDR3 sequence: CASSYSGTGASYEQYF. The DNA for the CDR3 is TGTGCCAGCAGTTACTCCGGGACAGGGGCCTCCTACGAGCAGTACTTC.